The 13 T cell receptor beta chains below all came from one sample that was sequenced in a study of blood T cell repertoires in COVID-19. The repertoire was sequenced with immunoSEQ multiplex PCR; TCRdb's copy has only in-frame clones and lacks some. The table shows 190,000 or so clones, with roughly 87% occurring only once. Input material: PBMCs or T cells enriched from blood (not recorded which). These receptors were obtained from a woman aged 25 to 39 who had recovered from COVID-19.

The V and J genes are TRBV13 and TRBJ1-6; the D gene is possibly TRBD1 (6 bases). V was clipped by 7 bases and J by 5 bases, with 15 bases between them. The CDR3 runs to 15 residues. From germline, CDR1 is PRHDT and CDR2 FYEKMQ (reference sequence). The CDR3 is CASMRGGADNSPLHF. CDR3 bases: TGTGCCAGCATGCGCGGGGGGGCCGATAATTCACCCCTCCACTTT.

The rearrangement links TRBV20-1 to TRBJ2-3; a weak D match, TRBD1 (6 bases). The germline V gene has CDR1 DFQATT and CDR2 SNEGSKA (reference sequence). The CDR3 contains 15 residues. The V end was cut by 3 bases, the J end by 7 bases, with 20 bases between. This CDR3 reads CSASPPTAGEYTQYF. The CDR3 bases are TGCAGTGCTAGTCCCCCCACGGCAGGGGAGTATACGCAGTATTTT.

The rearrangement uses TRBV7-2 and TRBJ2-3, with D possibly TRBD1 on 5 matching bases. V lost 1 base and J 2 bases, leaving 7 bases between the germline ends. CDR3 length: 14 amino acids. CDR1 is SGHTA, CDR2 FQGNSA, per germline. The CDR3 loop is CASSLVGHTDTQYF. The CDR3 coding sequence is TGTGCCAGCAGCTTAGTAGGACACACAGATACGCAGTATTTT.

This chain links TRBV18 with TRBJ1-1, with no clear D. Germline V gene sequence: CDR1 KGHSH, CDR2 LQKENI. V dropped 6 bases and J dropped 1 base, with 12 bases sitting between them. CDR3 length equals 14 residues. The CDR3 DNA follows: TGTGCCAGCTCTATACAGCGGGAGAACACTGAAGCTTTCTTT. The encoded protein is CASSIQRENTEAFF.

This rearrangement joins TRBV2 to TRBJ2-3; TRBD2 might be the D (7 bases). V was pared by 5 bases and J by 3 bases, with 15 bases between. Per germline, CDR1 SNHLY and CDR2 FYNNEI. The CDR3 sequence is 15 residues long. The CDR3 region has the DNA TGTGCCAGCAGTTGGCAAGGGGGAGGGACAGATACGCAGTATTTT. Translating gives CASSWQGGGTDTQYF.

The CDR3 coding sequence is TGTGCCAGCAGCTACAGCCGTGGGACTAGCGGGAGTGTTCAAGAGACCCAGTACTTC. Residues: CASSYSRGTSGSVQETQYF. The gene calls are TRBV7-2 and TRBJ2-5; 14 nucleotides agree with TRBD2. CDR3 size: 19 residues. V lost 4 bases to trimming and J lost 2 bases; unmatched junction nucleotides: 12. Looked up from germline, CDR1 is SGHTA and CDR2 is FQGNSA.

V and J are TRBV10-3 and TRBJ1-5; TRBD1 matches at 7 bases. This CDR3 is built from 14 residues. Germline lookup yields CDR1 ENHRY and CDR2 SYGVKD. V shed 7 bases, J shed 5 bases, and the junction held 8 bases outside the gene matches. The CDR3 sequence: CAIIGTDSHQPQHF. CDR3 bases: TGTGCCATCATCGGGACAGATAGTCATCAGCCCCAGCATTTT.

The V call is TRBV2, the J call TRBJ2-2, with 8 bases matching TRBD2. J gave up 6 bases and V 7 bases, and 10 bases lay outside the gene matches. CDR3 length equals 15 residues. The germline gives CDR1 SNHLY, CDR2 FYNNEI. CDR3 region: CASKPRTSNAGELFF. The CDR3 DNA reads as TGTGCCAGCAAGCCCCGGACTAGCAACGCCGGGGAGCTGTTTTTT.

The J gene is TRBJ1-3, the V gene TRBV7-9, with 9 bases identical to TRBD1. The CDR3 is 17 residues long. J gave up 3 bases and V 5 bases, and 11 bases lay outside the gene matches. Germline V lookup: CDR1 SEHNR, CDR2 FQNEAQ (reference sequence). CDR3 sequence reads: CASSPSGTGFVGNTIYF. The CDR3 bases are TGTGCCAGCAGCCCTTCCGGGACAGGGTTTGTTGGAAACACCATATATTTT.

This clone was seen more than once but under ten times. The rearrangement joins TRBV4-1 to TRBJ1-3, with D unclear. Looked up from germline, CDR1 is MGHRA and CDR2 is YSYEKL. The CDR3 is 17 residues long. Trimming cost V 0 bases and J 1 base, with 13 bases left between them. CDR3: CASSQDGSRGSGNTIYF. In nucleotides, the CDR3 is TGCGCCAGCAGCCAAGATGGGTCCAGAGGTTCTGGAAACACCATATATTTT.

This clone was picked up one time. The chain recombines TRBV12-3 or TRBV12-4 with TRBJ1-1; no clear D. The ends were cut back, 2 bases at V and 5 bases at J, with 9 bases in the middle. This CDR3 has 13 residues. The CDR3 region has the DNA TGTGCCAGCAGTTTACCCGGTACGACTGAAGCTTTCTTT. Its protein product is CASSLPGTTEAFF.

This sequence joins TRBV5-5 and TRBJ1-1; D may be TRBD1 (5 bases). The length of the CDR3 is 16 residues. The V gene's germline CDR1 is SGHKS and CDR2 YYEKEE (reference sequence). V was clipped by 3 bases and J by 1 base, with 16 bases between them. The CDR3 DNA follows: TGTGCCAGCAGCTCGACCCGCGGGACGGCGAACACTGAAGCTTTCTTT. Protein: CASSSTRGTANTEAFF.

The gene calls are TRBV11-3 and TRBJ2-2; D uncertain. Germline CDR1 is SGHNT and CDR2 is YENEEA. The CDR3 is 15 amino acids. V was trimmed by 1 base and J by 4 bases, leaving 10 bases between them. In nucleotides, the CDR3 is TGTGCCAGCAGCTTAGGAGTTACCTCCACCGGGGAGCTGTTTTTT. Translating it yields CASSLGVTSTGELFF.